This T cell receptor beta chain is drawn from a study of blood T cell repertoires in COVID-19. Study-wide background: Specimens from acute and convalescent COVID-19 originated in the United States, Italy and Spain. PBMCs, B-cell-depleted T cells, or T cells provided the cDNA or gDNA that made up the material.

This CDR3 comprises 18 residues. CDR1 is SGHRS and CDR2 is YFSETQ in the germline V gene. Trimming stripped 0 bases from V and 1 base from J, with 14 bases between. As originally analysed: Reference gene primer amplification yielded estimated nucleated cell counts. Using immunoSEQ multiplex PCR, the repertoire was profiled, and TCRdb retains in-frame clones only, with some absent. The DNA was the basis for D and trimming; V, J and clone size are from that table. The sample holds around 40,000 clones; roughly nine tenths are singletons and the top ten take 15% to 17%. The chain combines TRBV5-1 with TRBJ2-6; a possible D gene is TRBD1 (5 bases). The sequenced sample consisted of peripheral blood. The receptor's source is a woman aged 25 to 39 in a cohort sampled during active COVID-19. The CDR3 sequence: CASSLEAGPVSGANVLTF. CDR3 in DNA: TGCGCCAGCAGCTTGGAAGCAGGGCCCGTATCTGGGGCCAACGTCCTGACTTTC.